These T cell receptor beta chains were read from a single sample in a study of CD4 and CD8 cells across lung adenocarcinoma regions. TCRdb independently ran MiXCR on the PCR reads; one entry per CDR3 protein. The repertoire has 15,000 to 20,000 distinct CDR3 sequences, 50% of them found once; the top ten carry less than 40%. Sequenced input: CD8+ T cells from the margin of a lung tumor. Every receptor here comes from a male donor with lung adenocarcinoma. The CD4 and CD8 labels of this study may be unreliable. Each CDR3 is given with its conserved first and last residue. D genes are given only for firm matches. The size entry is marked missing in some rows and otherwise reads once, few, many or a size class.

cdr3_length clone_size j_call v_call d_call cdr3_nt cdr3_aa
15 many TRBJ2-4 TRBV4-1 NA TGCGCCAGCAGCCAAGACGGGGATGTGACGGACATTCAGTACTTC CASSQDGDVTDIQYF
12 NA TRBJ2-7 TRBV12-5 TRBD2 TGTGCTAGTGGTCGGGAGGTCTACGAGCAGTACTTC CASGREVYEQYF
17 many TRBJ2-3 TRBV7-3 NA TGTGCCAGCAGCTTAGAACCGGGACACCCGATTCCAGATACGCAGTATTTT CASSLEPGHPIPDTQYF
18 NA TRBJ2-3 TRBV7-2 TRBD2 TGTGCCAGCAGCTTAGGGTCTCTAGCGGGGTCTAGCACAGATACGCAGTATTTT CASSLGSLAGSSTDTQYF
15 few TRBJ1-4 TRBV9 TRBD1 TGTGCCAGCAGCGTAGGGACAGGACCCAATGAAAAACTGTTTTTT CASSVGTGPNEKLFF
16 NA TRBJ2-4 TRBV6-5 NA TGTGCCAGCAGTTTCTCTAGCCGGAGAGCCAAAAATATTCAGTACTTC CASSFSSRRAKNIQYF
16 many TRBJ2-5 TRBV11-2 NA TGTGCCAGCAGCTTGGGGGGTAGGCGGGTCTCGGAGACCCAGTACTTC CASSLGGRRVSETQYF
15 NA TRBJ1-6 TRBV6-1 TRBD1 TGTGCCAGCAGTGTCGAGGGACAGGGTATTTCACCCCTCCACTTT CASSVEGQGISPLHF
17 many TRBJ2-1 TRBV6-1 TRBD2 TGTGCCAGCAGGCCTCGGACAGTGGGACTAGCCCACAATGAGCAGTTCTTC CASRPRTVGLAHNEQFF
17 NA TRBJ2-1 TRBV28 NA TGTGCCAGCAGCCACGTCCTGTGGGGTAGGCCCTACAATGAGCAGTTCTTC CASSHVLWGRPYNEQFF
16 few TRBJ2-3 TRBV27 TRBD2 TGTGCCAGCAGCAATAAGGCGGGAGGGCCCCCAGATACGCAGTATTTT CASSNKAGGPPDTQYF
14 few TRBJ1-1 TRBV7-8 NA TGTGCCAGCAGCTTAGTTCCAGGGAACACTGAAGCTTTCTTT CASSLVPGNTEAFF
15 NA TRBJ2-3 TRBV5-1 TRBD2 TGCGCCAGCAGCTTGGCCGGGACTAGCAAGGATACGCAGTATTTT CASSLAGTSKDTQYF
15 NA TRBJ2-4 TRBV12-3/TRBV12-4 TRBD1 TGTGCCAGCACCGAGACAGGGGCGGCCAAAAACATTCAGTACTTC CASTETGAAKNIQYF
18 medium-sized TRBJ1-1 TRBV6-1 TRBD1 TGTGCCAGCAGAGAACTCCCGGGACAGGGGCCGTCTGGGACTGAAGCTTTCTTT CASRELPGQGPSGTEAFF
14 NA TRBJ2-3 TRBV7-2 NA TGTGCGGGCACCGCGGGCCGTGACACAGAGACGCAGTATTTC CAGTAGRDTETQYF
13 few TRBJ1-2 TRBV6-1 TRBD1 TGTGCCAGCAGTCCCCGGACAGGGGCTGGTCTCGCCTTC CASSPRTGAGLAF
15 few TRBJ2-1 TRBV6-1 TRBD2 TGTGCCAGCAGGTTTAGCGGGAGCTCCTACAATGAGCAGTTCTTC CASRFSGSSYNEQFF
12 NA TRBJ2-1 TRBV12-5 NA TGTGCTAGTGGTTTGCTTCACAATGAGCAGTTCTTC CASGLLHNEQFF
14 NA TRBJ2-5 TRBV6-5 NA TGTGCCAGCAGTTACTCTAAAACCCTAGAGACCCAGTACTTC CASSYSKTLETQYF
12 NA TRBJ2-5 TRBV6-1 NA TGTGCCAGCAGTGAAACTCGCGAGACCCAGTACTTC CASSETRETQYF
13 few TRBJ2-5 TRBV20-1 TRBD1 TGCAGTTCCTCACAGGGGGCCGGGGAGACCCAGTACTTC CSSSQGAGETQYF
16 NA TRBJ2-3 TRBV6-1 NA TGTGCCAGCAGGGGGGCCGGGACACGGGACGGGGATACGCAGTACTTT CASRGAGTRDGDTQYF
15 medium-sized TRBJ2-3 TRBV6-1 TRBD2 TGTGCCAGCAGTGATCTAGCGGGAGCCGCAGATACGCAGTATTTT CASSDLAGAADTQYF
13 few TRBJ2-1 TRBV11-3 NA TGTGCCAGCAGCTTACAGCAGGGTCTAGAGCAGTTCTTC CASSLQQGLEQFF
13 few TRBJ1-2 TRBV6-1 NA TGTGCCAGCGAGGGCAGGCAAAGGCAAGGCTACACCTTC CASEGRQRQGYTF
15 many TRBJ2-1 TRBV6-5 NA TGTGCCAGCAGTTTCTCCGCCCGCTCCTACAATGAGCAGTTCTTC CASSFSARSYNEQFF